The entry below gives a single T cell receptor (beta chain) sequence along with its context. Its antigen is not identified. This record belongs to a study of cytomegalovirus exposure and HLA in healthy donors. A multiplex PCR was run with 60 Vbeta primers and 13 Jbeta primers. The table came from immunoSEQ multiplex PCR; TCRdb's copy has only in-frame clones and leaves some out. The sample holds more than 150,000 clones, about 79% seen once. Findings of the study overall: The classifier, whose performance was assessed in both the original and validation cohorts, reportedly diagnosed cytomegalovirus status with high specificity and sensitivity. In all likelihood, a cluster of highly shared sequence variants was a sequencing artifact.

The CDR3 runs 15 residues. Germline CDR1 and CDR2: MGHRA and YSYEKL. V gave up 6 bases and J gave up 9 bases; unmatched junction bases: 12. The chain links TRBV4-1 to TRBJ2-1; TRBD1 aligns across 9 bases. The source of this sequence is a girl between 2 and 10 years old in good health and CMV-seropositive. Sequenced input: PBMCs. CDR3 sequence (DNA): TGCGCCAGCAGGGGATGGGACAGGGTTTACGGTGAGCAGTTCTTC. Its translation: CASRGWDRVYGEQFF.